This passage covers 21 T cell receptor beta chains from one sample sequenced in a study of early T cells in non-severe SARS-CoV-2 infection. A single record per CDR3 protein comes from TCRdb applying MiXCR to the 5' RACE reads. The sample has 20,000 to 25,000 distinct CDR3 sequences; 4% are singletons. The sequenced sample consisted of whole blood. The receptor set was obtained from an adult who was a healthcare worker with PCR-confirmed SARS-CoV-2 infection or an uninfected control (not recorded which).

The chain combines TRBV6-4 with TRBJ2-3, with 7 bases aligning to TRBD1. Germline loops: CDR1 MRHNA, CDR2 SNTAGT. The V segment lost 3 bases and the J segment 4 bases; nucleotides outside the gene matches: 4. The CDR3 totals 14 residues. The CDR3 reads CASSEQGLADTQYF. The CDR3 DNA follows: TGTGCCAGCAGTGAACAGGGGTTGGCAGATACGCAGTATTTT.

The genes are TRBV12-3 or TRBV12-4 and TRBJ2-2; 7 bases are shared with TRBD1. The CDR3 runs to 12 residues. Trimming at V came to 6 bases and at J to 6 bases, leaving 1 base not matched to a gene. DNA of the CDR3: TGTGCCAGCAGCCAGGGGGCCGGGGAGCTGTTTTTT. Protein: CASSQGAGELFF.

This clonotype showed up many times. The DNA of the CDR3 is TGTGCCAGCAGCCCGTCATTCGTCGCCTACGAGCAGTACTTC. Protein: CASSPSFVAYEQYF. This chain connects TRBV7-6 to TRBJ2-7; D not certain. Germline-derived CDR1 and CDR2 are SGHVS and FNYEAQ. The V gene lost 5 bases and the J gene lost 2 bases, with 13 bases spanning the gap. This CDR3 has 14 amino acids.

This clonotype was detected many times. The genes are TRBV9 and TRBJ1-2; TRBD1 agrees at 7 bases. Germline V gene data show CDR1 as SGDLS and CDR2 as YYNGEE. The CDR3 length is 15 residues. V was pared by 3 bases and J by 4 bases, with 9 bases of the junction left unmatched. The CDR3 coding sequence is TGTGCCAGCAGCGGAGCGGGACAGTCCCCCTATGGCTACACCTTC. It is translated as CASSGAGQSPYGYTF.

This clonotype has at least ten counts. The V and J genes are TRBV4-3 and TRBJ2-1; 12 positions agree with TRBD2. CDR1 and CDR2 (germline): LGHNA, YSLEER. This CDR3 has 15 residues. V was pared by 1 base and J by 7 bases, with 2 bases of the junction left unmatched. The CDR3 spells CASSQGGLAGNEQFF. The DNA of the CDR3 is TGCGCCAGCAGCCAAGGAGGACTAGCGGGAAATGAGCAGTTCTTC.

This clonotype is medium-sized in the sample. The rearrangement joins TRBV5-1 to TRBJ2-2; D gene unclear. CDR3 length: 14 residues. CDR1 and CDR2 from the germline V gene are SGHRS and YFSETQ. V shed 0 bases and J shed 2 bases, with 5 bases lying between them. The DNA of the CDR3 is TGCGCCAGCAGCTTGGGGTTTAACACCGGGGAGCTGTTTTTT. Protein sequence: CASSLGFNTGELFF. The full variable domain, its missing parts supplied by reference TRBV5-1 and TRBJ2-2, is KAGVTQTPRYLIKTRGQQVTLSCSPISGHRSVSWYQQTPGQGLQFLFEYFSETQRNKGNFPGRFSGRQFSNSRSEMNVSTLELGDSALYLCASSLGFNTGELFFGEGSRLTVL.

At least ten counts were recorded for this clonotype. This chain connects TRBV6-6 to TRBJ1-1; D not certain. This CDR3 is 14 amino acids long. Trimming took 4 bases from V and 8 from J, leaving 17 bases between them. Looked up from germline, CDR1 is MNHNY and CDR2 is SVGAGI (reference sequence). Here the CDR3 DNA reads TGTGCCAGCAGTTCAATTGGAAAGGCAGCCGAAGCTTTCTTT. Its translation is CASSSIGKAAEAFF.

This clonotype occurred a few times. The chain couples TRBV5-5 to TRBJ2-7, with 10 nucleotides matching TRBD1. This CDR3 has 17 residues. The germline gives CDR1 SGHKS, CDR2 YYEKEE (reference sequence). V dropped 7 bases and J dropped 4; count of bases not matched to a gene: 17. The CDR3 spells CASSVKHGTGVPYEQYF. DNA of the CDR3: TGTGCCAGCTCAGTTAAACACGGGACAGGGGTTCCTTACGAGCAGTACTTC.

This clonotype appeared many times. The V gene is TRBV6-2 or TRBV6-3, the J gene TRBJ2-5, with D possibly TRBD1 on 5 matching bases. The CDR3 has 15 amino acids. Trimming took 10 bases from V and 1 from J, leaving 19 bases between them. In germline, CDR1 is MNHEY, CDR2 SVGEGT. The DNA for the CDR3 is TGTGCCACCCTGGGCCCACAGGCCTTCCAAGAGACCCAGTACTTC. Amino acids: CATLGPQAFQETQYF.

The chain carries TRBV20-1 and TRBJ2-3; 8 nucleotides line up with TRBD2. V shed 4 bases and J 3 bases; nucleotides not matched to a gene: 6. The CDR3 consists of 14 residues. CDR1 and CDR2 (germline): DFQATT, SNEGSKA (reference sequence). The CDR3 nucleotides read TGCAGTGCTATCCTGGCGGGGGGTACAGATACGCAGTATTTT. Encoded protein: CSAILAGGTDTQYF.

This clonotype showed up many times. The chain combines TRBV11-1 with TRBJ2-2; D not resolved. The CDR3 has 11 residues. Looked up from germline, CDR1 is SGHAT and CDR2 is FQDESV (reference sequence). V lost 7 bases, J lost 3 bases, and 3 bases lay in between. CDR3 residues: CASTYTGELFF. DNA of the CDR3: TGTGCCAGCACCTACACCGGGGAGCTGTTTTTT.

This clonotype was recorded at least ten times. The DNA of the CDR3 is TGTGCCACCAGTGATGGGGTCCCGAACACTGAAGCTTTCTTT. Its translation is CATSDGVPNTEAFF. V gene TRBV24-1 combines with J gene TRBJ1-1; D is unclear. Germline V lookup: CDR1 KGHDR, CDR2 SFDVKD. CDR3 length: 14 residues. V dropped 3 bases and J dropped 1 base, with 8 bases sitting between them.

The sample holds many counts of this clonotype. The rearrangement joins TRBV18 to TRBJ1-1; 10 bases align to TRBD1. CDR1 and CDR2 from the germline V gene are KGHSH and LQKENI. The V gene end was trimmed by 3 bases and the J gene end by 11 bases; junction bases not matched to a gene: 9. This CDR3 has 14 residues. The CDR3, as DNA: TGTGCCAGCTCACCCGGGGACAGGGGCCTCGGGGCTTTCTTT. The encoded protein is CASSPGDRGLGAFF.

The V call is TRBV3-1, the J call TRBJ1-1; D gene ambiguous. From germline, CDR1 is LGHDT and CDR2 YNNKEL (reference sequence). The CDR3 extends over 13 amino acids. Trimming removed 2 bases at V and 1 base at J, with 5 bases between. The CDR3: CASSQIRNTEAFF. DNA for the CDR3: TGTGCCAGCAGCCAAATCCGGAACACTGAAGCTTTCTTT.

In this sample, this clonotype turned up many times. This sequence joins TRBV12-3 or TRBV12-4 and TRBJ1-1; possibly TRBD1 for D (5 bases). The length of the CDR3 is 16 residues. Trimming took off 6 bases at V and 3 bases at J, with 20 bases between the two ends. As DNA, the CDR3 is TGTGCCAGCAGCCCCGGGGTCGGGGGTTCGGACACTGAAGCTTTCTTT. This translates into CASSPGVGGSDTEAFF.

In its sample, this clonotype was seen a few times. The gene calls are TRBV10-2 and TRBJ2-2; D gene unclear. CDR1 is WSHSY and CDR2 is SAAADI in the germline V gene. V dropped 4 bases and J dropped 5 bases, with 5 bases sitting between them. The CDR3 is made up of 12 amino acids. DNA for the CDR3: TGCGCCAGCAGTGCCGGAACCGGGGAGCTGTTTTTT. Amino acids: CASSAGTGELFF.

This clonotype was seen more than once but under ten times. This chain joins TRBV6-1 and TRBJ2-1; tentative D call: TRBD1 (5 bases). Germline V lookup: CDR1 MNHNS, CDR2 SASEGT. Trimming removed 2 bases from V and 7 bases from J, with 9 bases in between. The CDR3 covers 13 residues. DNA of the CDR3: TGTGCCAGCAGTGAACGCAGGGATAATGAGCAGTTCTTC. It is translated as CASSERRDNEQFF.

This clonotype is medium-sized in the sample. The V call is TRBV5-1, the J call TRBJ2-4, with D possibly called TRBD1 or TRBD2 (5 bases each). The CDR3 is made up of 18 amino acids. Germline-derived CDR1 and CDR2 are SGHRS and YFSETQ. Trimming removed 4 bases from V and 0 bases from J, with 20 bases in between. The DNA of the CDR3 is TGCGCCAGCAGCCACCACAAGTGGGACGCCCTAGCCAAAAACATTCAGTACTTC. Protein sequence: CASSHHKWDALAKNIQYF.

This clonotype was counted at least ten times. The J gene is TRBJ2-3, the V gene TRBV3-1, with D perhaps matching TRBD2 (6 bases). The ends were cut back, 6 bases at V and 1 base at J, with 14 bases in the middle. Germline CDR1 and CDR2: LGHDT and YNNKEL (reference sequence). CDR3 length equals 15 residues. CDR3 nucleotide sequence: TGTGCCAGCAGACCGCGGGACTTTGGCACAGATACGCAGTATTTT. Its translation: CASRPRDFGTDTQYF.

The chain carries TRBV4-3 and TRBJ2-7, with unresolved D. Trimming stripped 5 bases from V and 3 bases from J, with 11 bases between. The CDR3 is 13 amino acids. Germline assignment: CDR1 LGHNA and CDR2 YSLEER. CDR3 protein: CASSTQRNYEQYF. CDR3 nucleotides: TGCGCCAGCAGCACTCAGAGAAACTACGAGCAGTACTTC.

There are many counts of this clonotype. The J gene is TRBJ2-3, the V gene TRBV5-1; tentative D call: TRBD2 (6 bases). Germline values: CDR1 SGHRS, CDR2 YFSETQ. The CDR3 runs to 15 residues. V lost 1 base and J lost 1, with 10 bases in between. CDR3 sequence: CASSLRSSGTDTQYF. The CDR3 coding sequence is TGCGCCAGCAGCTTGCGCTCTAGCGGCACAGATACGCAGTATTTT.